This is a list of T cell receptor beta chains from one sample in a study of identical twins. Each CDR3 protein is one row after TCRdb ran MiXCR on the 5' RACE reads. The sample consists of over 200,000 distinct CDR3 sequences, roughly a tenth of them appearing once. The sample comprised memory T cells sorted from blood. The receptors shown here come from a man in his fifties or sixties in good health. Both conserved end residues are part of each CDR3. D genes are given only for firm matches. Clone sizes are given selectively: once, few, many, or a class where the clone is expanded.

>-|12|-|TRBJ1-1|TRBV10-3
CAISESGVGAFF
TGTGCCATCAGTGAGTCAGGTGTCGGAGCTTTCTTT
>TRBD2|17|many|TRBJ2-3|TRBV4-2
CASSHRLAGEPTDTQYF
TGTGCCAGCAGCCACCGCCTAGCGGGAGAGCCAACAGATACGCAGTATTTT
>TRBD2|15|few|TRBJ2-5|TRBV27
CASGASGRARETQYF
TGTGCCAGCGGGGCTAGCGGGAGGGCCAGAGAGACCCAGTACTTC
>-|13|many|TRBJ1-5|TRBV6-5
CASSYSADQPQHF
TGTGCCAGCAGTTACTCCGCGGATCAGCCCCAGCATTTT
>-|14|few|TRBJ1-1|TRBV20-1
CSARDLRGRSEAFF
TGCAGTGCTAGAGATCTTAGGGGGAGGAGTGAAGCTTTCTTT
>-|15|-|TRBJ2-1|TRBV12-3/TRBV12-4
CASSFRGGTGDEQFF
TGTGCCAGCAGTTTTAGGGGAGGTACTGGGGATGAGCAGTTCTTC
>-|16|many|TRBJ2-5|TRBV7-9
CASSSLNRGAAETQYF
TGTGCCAGCAGCTCCCTCAATCGGGGGGCGGCGGAGACCCAGTACTTC
>-|13|-|TRBJ1-6|TRBV7-8
CASSLGVLAPLHF
TGTGCCAGCAGCTTAGGGGTTCTGGCACCCCTCCACTTT
>TRBD2|14|-|TRBJ2-7|TRBV27
CASSTKAGTYEQYF
TGTGCCAGCAGTACAAAAGCGGGAACCTACGAGCAGTACTTC
>-|14|few|TRBJ2-2|TRBV20-1
CSARDLQLTGELFF
TGCAGTGCTAGAGATCTTCAGCTCACCGGGGAGCTGTTTTTT
>-|14|-|TRBJ2-1|TRBV5-5
CASSLPLSGNEQFF
TGTGCCAGCAGCCTCCCGTTGTCTGGAAATGAGCAGTTCTTC